This entry describes one TCR beta chain. As yet, its antigen is unknown. These data are taken from a study of CD8 T cell repertoires and HIV-1 epitope variants. At the level of the study: Tested: three Gag epitope families, Nef HW9 and YT9. Separate from the cultures, 1M uncultured T cells served as baseline. Study-wide findings and caveats: Of about 10 antigen-specific beta clonotypes, more than five appeared to cross-react with escape variants. This assay reports beta chains of antigen-expanded cells, not T cell function.

The V end was cut by 0 bases, the J end by 2 bases, with 10 bases between. Per the germline V gene, CDR1 is LNHNV and CDR2 is YYDKDF (reference sequence). The CDR3 length is 15 residues. The assay was immunoSEQ multiplex PCR, and TCRdb's table has in-frame clones only and misses some. The data show about 1,100 clones, with approximately 68% seen just once and roughly two fifths held by the top ten. The sequenced sample consisted of cultured CD8+ T cells derived from PBMCs. This TCR was sampled from a male donor with HIV. The J gene is TRBJ1-1, the V gene TRBV15; D remains unclear. This chain's CDR3 is CATSRDRAPNTEAFF. The CDR3 DNA sequence: TGTGCCACCAGCAGAGATAGGGCGCCAAACACTGAAGCTTTCTTT.